The rows below give T cell receptor beta chains drawn from one sample of a study of T cell changes during pregnancy in multiple sclerosis. The data were produced by immunoSEQ multiplex PCR, yet TCRdb's version contains in-frame clones alone and is incomplete. Of some 60,000 clones in the sample, roughly nine tenths were seen once. Source: peripheral blood, taken before pregnancy. Receptors were obtained from a female donor with multiple sclerosis, enrolled in a pregnancy study. Both conserved end residues are part of each CDR3. Each record gives: CDR3 protein, V gene, D gene, J gene. A D gene is named only where the DNA matches it firmly.

CDR3aa: CATSRETGTLSTDTQYF
v_gene: TRBV15
d_gene: TRBD1
j_gene: TRBJ2-3

CDR3aa: CASSVEAGGVDTQYF
v_gene: TRBV9
d_gene: TRBD2
j_gene: TRBJ2-3

CDR3aa: CASSLLEPVEYLGYTIYF
v_gene: TRBV5-5
d_gene: .
j_gene: TRBJ1-3

CDR3aa: CASSVDPLEGVIAKNIQYF
v_gene: TRBV9
d_gene: .
j_gene: TRBJ2-4

CDR3aa: CASSLGEGAVSSYNEQFF
v_gene: TRBV5-1
d_gene: TRBD1
j_gene: TRBJ2-1

CDR3aa: CAWSMAGNTEAFF
v_gene: TRBV30
d_gene: .
j_gene: TRBJ1-1

CDR3aa: CASSPTLAGTTDTQYF
v_gene: TRBV7-9
d_gene: TRBD2
j_gene: TRBJ2-3

CDR3aa: CASSLGASGATDTQYF
v_gene: TRBV7-6
d_gene: TRBD2
j_gene: TRBJ2-3

CDR3aa: CASSPRQSSSTDTQYF
v_gene: TRBV18
d_gene: .
j_gene: TRBJ2-3

CDR3aa: CASSLILAAKETQYF
v_gene: TRBV7-2
d_gene: TRBD2
j_gene: TRBJ2-5

CDR3aa: CASREGQGIETQYF
v_gene: TRBV2
d_gene: TRBD1
j_gene: TRBJ2-5

CDR3aa: CASRPGGLNEQFF
v_gene: TRBV19
d_gene: .
j_gene: TRBJ2-1

CDR3aa: CASKTQGALNTEAFF
v_gene: TRBV10-2
d_gene: TRBD1
j_gene: TRBJ1-1

CDR3aa: CASSLVAGEADTQYF
v_gene: TRBV7-2
d_gene: TRBD2
j_gene: TRBJ2-3

CDR3aa: CASSFYFEPPYNEQFF
v_gene: TRBV7-3
d_gene: .
j_gene: TRBJ2-1

CDR3aa: CASSLDGVESREQFF
v_gene: TRBV7-2
d_gene: .
j_gene: TRBJ2-1

CDR3aa: CAWSAGEAFF
v_gene: TRBV30
d_gene: .
j_gene: TRBJ1-1

CDR3aa: CASSPWDTKHYEQYF
v_gene: TRBV7-9
d_gene: .
j_gene: TRBJ2-7

CDR3aa: CASSQDGVGEFRGYTF
v_gene: TRBV4-2
d_gene: .
j_gene: TRBJ1-2

CDR3aa: CASSPRTQTDTQYF
v_gene: TRBV7-9
d_gene: .
j_gene: TRBJ2-3

CDR3aa: CASSDGEENTGELFF
v_gene: TRBV6-4
d_gene: .
j_gene: TRBJ2-2

CDR3aa: CASSSQRGTGEQYF
v_gene: TRBV7-8
d_gene: TRBD2
j_gene: TRBJ2-7

CDR3aa: CAIRAGVPGNTIYF
v_gene: TRBV10-3
d_gene: .
j_gene: TRBJ1-3

CDR3aa: CASSSSPQGRLGYEQYF
v_gene: TRBV7-2
d_gene: .
j_gene: TRBJ2-7

CDR3aa: CASSLGQNTEAFF
v_gene: TRBV11-1
d_gene: .
j_gene: TRBJ1-1

CDR3aa: CASSPGQTYGYTF
v_gene: TRBV6-5
d_gene: .
j_gene: TRBJ1-2

CDR3aa: CANLGHLNTEAFF
v_gene: TRBV5-1
d_gene: .
j_gene: TRBJ1-1

CDR3aa: CASSGLQGSYEQYF
v_gene: TRBV9
d_gene: .
j_gene: TRBJ2-7

CDR3aa: CASSIEAAGGRNEQFF
v_gene: TRBV19
d_gene: TRBD2
j_gene: TRBJ2-1

CDR3aa: CASREKQGSGTDTQYF
v_gene: TRBV7-9
d_gene: TRBD1
j_gene: TRBJ2-3

CDR3aa: CASTGANVLTF
v_gene: TRBV7-9
d_gene: .
j_gene: TRBJ2-6

CDR3aa: CASSQDLAGGPRNEQYF
v_gene: TRBV4-3
d_gene: TRBD2
j_gene: TRBJ2-7

CDR3aa: CASSEETSGGANAGELFF
v_gene: TRBV7-3
d_gene: TRBD2
j_gene: TRBJ2-2

CDR3aa: CASSDRGGNARAFF
v_gene: TRBV9
d_gene: .
j_gene: TRBJ1-1

CDR3aa: CAISEAEGTQYF
v_gene: TRBV10-3
d_gene: .
j_gene: TRBJ2-3

CDR3aa: CASSPSPNTEAFF
v_gene: TRBV18
d_gene: .
j_gene: TRBJ1-1

CDR3aa: CASSEFQGTGYGYTF
v_gene: TRBV2
d_gene: TRBD1
j_gene: TRBJ1-2

CDR3aa: CASSIRLAGGQDTQYF
v_gene: TRBV9
d_gene: TRBD2
j_gene: TRBJ2-3

CDR3aa: CASSLDHRERTGNYEQYF
v_gene: TRBV5-8
d_gene: TRBD1
j_gene: TRBJ2-7

CDR3aa: CASSLAEGMNTEAFF
v_gene: TRBV5-1
d_gene: .
j_gene: TRBJ1-1

CDR3aa: CASDKTVVGNQPQHF
v_gene: TRBV2
d_gene: .
j_gene: TRBJ1-5

CDR3aa: CASSQAVIPNYGYTF
v_gene: TRBV4-2
d_gene: .
j_gene: TRBJ1-2

CDR3aa: CASSQSGASNQPQHF
v_gene: TRBV5-4
d_gene: .
j_gene: TRBJ1-5

CDR3aa: CATEDRVRMNTEAFF
v_gene: TRBV7-8
d_gene: TRBD1
j_gene: TRBJ1-1

CDR3aa: CASSQDVRGSQPQHF
v_gene: TRBV4-3
d_gene: .
j_gene: TRBJ1-5

CDR3aa: CASRTRAGTNYGYTF
v_gene: TRBV6-6
d_gene: .
j_gene: TRBJ1-2

CDR3aa: CASSPLDRDGSPLHF
v_gene: TRBV27
d_gene: TRBD1
j_gene: TRBJ1-6

CDR3aa: CASNPYRDRGTNEQYF
v_gene: TRBV5-4
d_gene: TRBD1
j_gene: TRBJ2-7

CDR3aa: CASSSSGGDQETQYF
v_gene: TRBV7-9
d_gene: TRBD2
j_gene: TRBJ2-5

CDR3aa: CASSLGSGYKSTDTQYF
v_gene: TRBV5-4
d_gene: .
j_gene: TRBJ2-3

CDR3aa: CASSLIGQGGDSPLHF
v_gene: TRBV5-1
d_gene: .
j_gene: TRBJ1-6

CDR3aa: CASSGGGATQYF
v_gene: TRBV7-2
d_gene: .
j_gene: TRBJ2-3

CDR3aa: CASSPWGEWGNTIYF
v_gene: TRBV9
d_gene: .
j_gene: TRBJ1-3